This TCR beta chain was sequenced in a study of blood T cell repertoires in COVID-19. At the level of the study: Acute and convalescent COVID-19 specimens originated in the United States, Italy and Spain. T cells, B-cell-depleted T cells, or PBMCs provided the cDNA or gDNA that served as material.

Per the study methods: Estimation of nucleated cell counts relied on the amplification of reference gene primers. Method: immunoSEQ multiplex PCR; TCRdb's copy keeps in-frame clones and lacks some. The DNA was the basis for D and trimming; V, J and clone size are from that table. This sample yields 200,000 to 300,000 clones, of which 70% to 85% are seen a single time; 2% to 2.5% belongs to the top ten. This CDR3 has 14 residues. Germline CDR1 reads SGHTA; CDR2 reads FQGNSA. The ends lost 3 bases at V and 8 bases at J; junction bases unmatched: 7. Sequences were obtained from peripheral blood. The TCR comes from a man aged 40-49 years who had recovered from COVID-19. This chain connects TRBV7-2 to TRBJ2-1; 7 nucleotides line up with TRBD2. This chain's CDR3 is CASSFWGGSDEQFF. CDR3 DNA: TGTGCCAGCAGCTTTTGGGGGGGTAGCGATGAGCAGTTCTTC.